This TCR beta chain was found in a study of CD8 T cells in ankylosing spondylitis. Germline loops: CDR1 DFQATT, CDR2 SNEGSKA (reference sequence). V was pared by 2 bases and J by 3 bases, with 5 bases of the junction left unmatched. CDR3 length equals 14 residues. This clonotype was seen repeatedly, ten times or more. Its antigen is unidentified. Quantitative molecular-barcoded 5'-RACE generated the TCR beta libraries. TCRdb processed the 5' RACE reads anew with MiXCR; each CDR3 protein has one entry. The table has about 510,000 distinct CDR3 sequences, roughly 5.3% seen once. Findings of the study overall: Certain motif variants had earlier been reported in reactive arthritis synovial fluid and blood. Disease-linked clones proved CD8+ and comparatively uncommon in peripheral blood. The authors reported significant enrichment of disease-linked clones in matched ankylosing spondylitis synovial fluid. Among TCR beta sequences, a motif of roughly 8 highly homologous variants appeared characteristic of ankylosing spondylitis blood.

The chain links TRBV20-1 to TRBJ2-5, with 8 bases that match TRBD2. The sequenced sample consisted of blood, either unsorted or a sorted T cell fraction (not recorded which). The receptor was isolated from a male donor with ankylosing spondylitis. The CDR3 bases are TGCAGTGCTAGACGGCCAGCGGGGGAAGAGACCCAGTACTTC. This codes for CSARRPAGEETQYF.